The rows below give T cell receptor beta chains drawn from one sample of a study of cytomegalovirus exposure and HLA in healthy donors. Clones were read by immunoSEQ multiplex PCR, and TCRdb kept only the in-frame ones, dropping some. The table lists about 160,000 clones, more than 75% of them singletons, with 8% to 10% in the top ten. Specimen: PBMCs. These receptors were obtained from a man aged 18 to 29 in good health and CMV-seropositive. Both conserved end residues are part of each CDR3. The D gene is left open where the match is weak. Clone size is given for some rows only: seen once, a few or many times, or a class if the clone is expanded.

size	J	V	D	CDR3	DNA
-	TRBJ1-1	TRBV7-3	-	CASSLGGPNTEAFF	TGTGCCAGCAGCTTAGGAGGACCGAACACTGAAGCTTTCTTT
-	TRBJ2-2	TRBV25-1	TRBD1	CASSERDRGISNTGELFF	TGTGCCAGCAGTGAACGAGACAGGGGTATTTCGAACACCGGGGAGCTGTTTTTT
-	TRBJ1-2	TRBV19	-	CASSRVSGIYGYTF	TGTGCCAGTAGTAGAGTTTCAGGGATCTATGGCTACACCTTC
-	TRBJ2-3	TRBV18	-	CASSGGKPSTDTQYF	TGTGCCAGCTCAGGGGGGAAGCCAAGCACAGATACGCAGTATTTT
-	TRBJ1-1	TRBV19	TRBD1	CASNERDRDVGNTEAFF	TGTGCCAGTAATGAGCGGGACAGGGATGTAGGGAACACTGAAGCTTTCTTT
-	TRBJ1-2	TRBV5-1	-	CASSLEGDYGYTF	TGCGCCAGCAGCTTGGAGGGGGACTATGGCTACACCTTC
-	TRBJ1-2	TRBV19	-	CASSRGVNYGYTF	TGTGCCAGTAGCCGGGGGGTAAACTATGGCTACACCTTC
-	TRBJ2-3	TRBV2	-	CASRGGPGLNTRGTDTQYF	TGTGCCAGCAGGGGCGGTCCGGGACTCAACACCCGGGGGACAGATACGCAGTATTTT
few	TRBJ1-1	TRBV6-6	-	CASSLGRGTEAFF	TGTGCCAGCAGCCTCGGACGGGGCACTGAAGCTTTCTTT
-	TRBJ2-1	TRBV7-2	TRBD1	CASSPTPGTVYNEQFF	TGTGCCAGCAGCCCAACCCCCGGGACAGTCTACAATGAGCAGTTCTTC